This T cell receptor (beta chain) was found in a study of metastatic and nonmetastatic thyroid tumors. Turning to the study itself: The study looked at repertoires side by side in blood and in tumor or nodule tissue from malignant and benign thyroid patients. Regarding the study as a whole: When malignant thyroid tumors were compared with benign nodules, TCR beta diversity was reportedly significantly higher in the malignant tumors. This held in both blood and tumor samples.

Treatment of any kind had been given to no patient before thyroid surgery. In regard to this clone: Its specificity is not known.

Original processing notes: To classify distant metastasis in papillary thyroid cancer, a model was built from CDR3 differences across clinicopathological groups. Through MiXCR, TCRdb re-clonotyped the PCR reads. Clone size and V and J calls follow TCRdb, not the original study. There are 9,400 or so clones in the sample; 25% to 40% occur only once, and 15% to 20% lies in the top ten. Germline assignment: CDR1 SGHDT and CDR2 YYEEEE. The CDR3 is made up of 15 amino acids. V gave up 4 bases and J gave up 4 bases; unmatched junction bases: 7. This chain uses TRBV5-6 with TRBJ1-2; TRBD1 matches 10 bases. Sequencing input: adjacent normal tissue. This TCR was recovered from a female donor with papillary thyroid cancer or a benign thyroid nodule (not recorded which). Some clones in this sample may be carry-over from other donors' samples. The CDR3 sequence is CASSGGTGATYGYTF. CDR3 nucleotide sequence: TGTGCCAGCAGCGGGGGGACAGGGGCGACCTATGGCTACACCTTC.